This T cell receptor (beta chain) came from a study of metastatic and nonmetastatic thyroid tumors. All patients were treatment-naive before thyroid surgery. TCRdb ran MiXCR on the PCR reads. The table shows tens of thousands of clones, with around 30% occurring only once. Germline loops: CDR1 DFQATT, CDR2 SNEGSKA (reference sequence). There are 14 residues in the CDR3. The V gene lost 1 base and the J gene lost 6 bases, with 15 bases spanning the gap. The TCR comes from a female donor with papillary thyroid cancer or a benign thyroid nodule (not recorded which). Some clones in this sample may be carry-over from other donors' samples. V and J are TRBV20-1 and TRBJ1-2; possibly TRBD1 for D (6 bases). Sequencing was carried out using blood. CDR3 sequence: CSARGQDFSDGYTF. The CDR3 DNA is TGCAGTGCTAGAGGACAGGATTTTTCCGATGGCTACACCTTC.